The 3 T cell receptor beta chains in this list originate from one sample, sequenced in a study of identical twins. TCRdb re-called the 5' RACE reads with MiXCR, one entry per CDR3 protein. The data show 150,000 or so distinct CDR3 sequences, 3% to 4.5% seen once. The specimen sequenced was memory T cells sorted from blood. The receptor source for this set is a man aged 18 to 30 in good health.

The chain links TRBV25-1 to TRBJ2-1; possibly TRBD2 for D (6 bases). Germline lookup yields CDR1 MGHDK and CDR2 SYGVNS. The CDR3 totals 10 residues. The V and J ends lost 6 bases and 10 bases respectively, with 7 bases between them. This chain's CDR3 is CASSGGEQFF. DNA of the CDR3: TGTGCCAGCAGCGGGGGAGAGCAGTTCTTC.

In its sample, this clonotype was seen many times. The V gene is TRBV19, the J gene TRBJ2-1; TRBD2 matches at 9 bases. Germline CDR1 is LNHDA and CDR2 is SQIVND (reference sequence). The CDR3 is made up of 18 amino acids. Germline trimming cut 3 bases from V and 6 bases from J; bases unmatched to any gene: 15. The CDR3 spells CASSIWLAGKGSGNEQFF. CDR3 in DNA: TGTGCCAGTAGTATCTGGCTAGCGGGAAAGGGGTCGGGCAATGAGCAGTTCTTC.

This clonotype showed up many times. J is TRBJ2-1 and V is TRBV12-3 or TRBV12-4; 11 nucleotides agree with TRBD2. The CDR3 is made up of 17 amino acids. Unmatched junction bases numbered 7, after V lost 5 bases and J lost 1 base. The CDR3 here is CASSLGTSGFSYNEQFF. The CDR3 DNA reads as TGTGCCAGCAGTCTCGGGACTAGCGGATTTTCCTACAATGAGCAGTTCTTC.